This TCR beta chain was recovered during a study of CXCR3-negative and CXCR3-positive naive CD8 T cells. Study information: The libraries yielded 120 million to 150 million TRB reads, about 1.5 +/- 0.3 million each. Whole-study findings and limits: High diversity, comparable across both naive subsets, contrasted with much lower diversity in memory CD8+ cells. Comparison of naive cells showed more hydrophobic TRB CDR3s in CXCR3-positive than in CXCR3-negative naive cells. TRBV-TRBJ usage matched between naive CXCR3-negative and CXCR3-positive cells but not between memory cells.

The authors made the TRB cDNA libraries by 5' RACE using UMI labels. From the 5' RACE reads, TCRdb lists one entry per CDR3 protein and no DNA. The repertoire table contains about 150,000 distinct CDR3 sequences. CD45RO-CCR7+CD27+CD95- was the phenotype of naive CD8+ T cells. For this clonotype: Its antigen is currently unknown.

Germline values: CDR1 SEHNR, CDR2 FQNEAQ (reference sequence). The CDR3 is made up of 17 amino acids. This chain joins TRBV7-9 and TRBJ2-3; the D gene TCRdb calls, TRBD1, cannot be checked with no DNA. The clonotype originates from a human donor in good health. Some clones in this sample may be carry-over from other donors' samples. The sample taken for sequencing was naive CXCR3+ CD8+ T cells from blood. Subset denoted: CD45RO-CCR7+CD27+CD95- naive CD8+ T cells expressing CXCR3 (TNR3+). The CDR3 sequence is CASSLHEAGGIPDTQYF.